This TCR beta chain was found in a study of human CD8 memory T cell subsets. Extraction drew RNA from duplicate vials of around 140,000 sorted CD8+ T cells for each subset. Generation of TCR beta libraries used UMI-labeled 5' RACE. TCRdb re-analyzed the 5' RACE reads; it lists each CDR3 protein once, without DNA. The sample includes fewer than 20,000 distinct CDR3 sequences. The length of the CDR3 is 16 residues. The germline V gene has CDR1 SGDLS and CDR2 YYNGEE. This clonotype was obtained from a human donor in good health. The sequenced sample was CD8+ T cells from PBMCs. The genes are TRBV9 and TRBJ1-1. The CDR3 loop is CASSVAHGRMNTEAFF.